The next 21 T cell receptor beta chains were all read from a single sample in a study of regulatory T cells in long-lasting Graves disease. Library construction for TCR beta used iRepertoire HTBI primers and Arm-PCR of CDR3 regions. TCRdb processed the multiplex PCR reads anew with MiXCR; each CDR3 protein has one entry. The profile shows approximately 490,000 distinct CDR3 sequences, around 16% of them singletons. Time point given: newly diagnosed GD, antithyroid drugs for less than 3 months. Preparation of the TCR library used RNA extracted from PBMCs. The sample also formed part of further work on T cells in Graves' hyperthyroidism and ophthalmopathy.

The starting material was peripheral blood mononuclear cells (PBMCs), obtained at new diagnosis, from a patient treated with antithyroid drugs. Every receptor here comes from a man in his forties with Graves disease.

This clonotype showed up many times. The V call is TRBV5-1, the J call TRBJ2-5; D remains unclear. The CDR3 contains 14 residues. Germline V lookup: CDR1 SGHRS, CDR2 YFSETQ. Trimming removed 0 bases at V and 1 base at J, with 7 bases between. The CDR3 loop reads CASSLDLSQETQYF. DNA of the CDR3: TGCGCCAGCAGCTTGGATCTCAGCCAAGAGACCCAGTACTTC.

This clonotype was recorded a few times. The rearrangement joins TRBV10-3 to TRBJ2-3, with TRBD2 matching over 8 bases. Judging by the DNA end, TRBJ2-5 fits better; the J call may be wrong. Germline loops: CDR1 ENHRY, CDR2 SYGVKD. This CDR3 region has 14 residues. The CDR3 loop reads CAISEPGGRETQYF. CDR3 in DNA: TGTGCCATCAGTGAGCCGGGAGGGCGAGAGACCCAGTACTTC.

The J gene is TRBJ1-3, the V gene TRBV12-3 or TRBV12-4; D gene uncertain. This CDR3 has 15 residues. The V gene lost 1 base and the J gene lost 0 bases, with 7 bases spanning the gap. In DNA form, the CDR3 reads TGTGCCAGCAGTTTAGACGGAAGCTCTGGAAACACCATATATTTT. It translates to CASSLDGSSGNTIYF.

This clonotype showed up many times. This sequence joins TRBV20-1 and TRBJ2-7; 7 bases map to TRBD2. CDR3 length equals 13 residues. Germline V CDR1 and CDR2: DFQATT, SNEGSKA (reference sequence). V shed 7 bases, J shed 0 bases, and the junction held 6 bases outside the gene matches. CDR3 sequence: CSVAGDDSYEQYF. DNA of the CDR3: TGCAGTGTGGCGGGGGACGACTCCTACGAGCAGTACTTC.

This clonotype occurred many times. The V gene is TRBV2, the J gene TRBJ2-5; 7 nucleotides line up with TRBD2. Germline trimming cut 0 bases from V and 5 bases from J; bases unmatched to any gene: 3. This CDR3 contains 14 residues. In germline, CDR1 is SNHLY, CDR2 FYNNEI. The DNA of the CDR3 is TGTGCCAGCAGTGAAGCGGGAGGGTATGAGACCCAGTACTTC. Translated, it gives CASSEAGGYETQYF.

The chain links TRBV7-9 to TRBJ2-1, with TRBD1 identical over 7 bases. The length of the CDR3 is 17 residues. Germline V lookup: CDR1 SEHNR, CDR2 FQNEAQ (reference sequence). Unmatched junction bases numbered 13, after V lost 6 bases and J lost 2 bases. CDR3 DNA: TGTGCCAGCAGTCCCCCTCCGACAGGGAAAACCTACAATGAGCAGTTCTTC. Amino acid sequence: CASSPPPTGKTYNEQFF.

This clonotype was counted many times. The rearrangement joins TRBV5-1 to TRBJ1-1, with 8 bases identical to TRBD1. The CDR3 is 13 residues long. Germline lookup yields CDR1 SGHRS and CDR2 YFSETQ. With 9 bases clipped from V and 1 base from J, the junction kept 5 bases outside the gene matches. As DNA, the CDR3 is TGCGCCACCAAGGGACAGGAGAACACTGAAGCTTTCTTT. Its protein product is CATKGQENTEAFF. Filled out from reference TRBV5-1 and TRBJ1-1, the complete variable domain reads KAGVTQTPRYLIKTRGQQVTLSCSPISGHRSVSWYQQTPGQGLQFLFEYFSETQRNKGNFPGRFSGRQFSNSRSEMNVSTLELGDSALYLCATKGQENTEAFFGQGTRLTVV.

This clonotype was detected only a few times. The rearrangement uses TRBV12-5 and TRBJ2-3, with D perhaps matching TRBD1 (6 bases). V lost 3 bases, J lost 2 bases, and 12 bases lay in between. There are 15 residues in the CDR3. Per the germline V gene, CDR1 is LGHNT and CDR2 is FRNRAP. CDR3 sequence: CASGFGQRTTDTQYF. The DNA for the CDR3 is TGTGCTAGTGGTTTCGGACAGAGGACCACAGATACGCAGTATTTT.

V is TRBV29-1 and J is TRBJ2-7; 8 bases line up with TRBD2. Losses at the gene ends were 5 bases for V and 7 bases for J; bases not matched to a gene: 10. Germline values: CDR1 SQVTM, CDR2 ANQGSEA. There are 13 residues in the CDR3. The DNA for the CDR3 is TGCAGCGTTTGGCTAGCGGGTGTGGGAGAGCAGTACTTC. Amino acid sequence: CSVWLAGVGEQYF.

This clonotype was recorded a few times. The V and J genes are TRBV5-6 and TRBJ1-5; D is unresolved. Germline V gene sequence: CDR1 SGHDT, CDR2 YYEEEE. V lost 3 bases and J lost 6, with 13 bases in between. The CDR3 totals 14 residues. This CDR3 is CASSSTKVAQPQHF. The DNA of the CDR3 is TGTGCCAGCAGCTCTACCAAGGTGGCTCAGCCCCAGCATTTT.

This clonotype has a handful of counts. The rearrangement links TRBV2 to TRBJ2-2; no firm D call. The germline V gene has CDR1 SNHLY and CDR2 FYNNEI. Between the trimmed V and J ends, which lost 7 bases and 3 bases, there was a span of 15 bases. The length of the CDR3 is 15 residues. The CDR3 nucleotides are TGTGCCAGCATTCGCGAGGCAGGCGACACCGGGGAGCTGTTTTTT. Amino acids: CASIREAGDTGELFF.

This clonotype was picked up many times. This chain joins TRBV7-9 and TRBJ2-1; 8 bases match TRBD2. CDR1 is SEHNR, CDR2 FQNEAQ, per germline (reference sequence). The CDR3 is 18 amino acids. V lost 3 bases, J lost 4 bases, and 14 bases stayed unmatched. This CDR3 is CASSFRGLTSGTYNEQFF. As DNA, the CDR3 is TGTGCCAGCAGCTTCCGGGGGTTAACTAGCGGAACATACAATGAGCAGTTCTTC.

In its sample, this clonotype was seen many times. CDR3 region: CASSWRTGDQETQYF. The CDR3 DNA reads TGCGCCAGCAGCTGGCGGACAGGGGACCAAGAGACCCAGTACTTC. This chain joins TRBV5-1 and TRBJ2-5; 9 nucleotides agree with TRBD1. V was pared by 3 bases and J by 0 bases, with 3 bases of the junction left unmatched. From germline, CDR1 is SGHRS and CDR2 YFSETQ. The CDR3 spans 15 residues.

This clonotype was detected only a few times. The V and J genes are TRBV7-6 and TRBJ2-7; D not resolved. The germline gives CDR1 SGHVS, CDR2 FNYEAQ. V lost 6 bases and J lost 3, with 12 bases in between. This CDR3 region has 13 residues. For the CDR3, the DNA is TGTGCCAGCAGTCGAGCGAGAAGCTACGAGCAGTACTTC. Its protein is CASSRARSYEQYF.

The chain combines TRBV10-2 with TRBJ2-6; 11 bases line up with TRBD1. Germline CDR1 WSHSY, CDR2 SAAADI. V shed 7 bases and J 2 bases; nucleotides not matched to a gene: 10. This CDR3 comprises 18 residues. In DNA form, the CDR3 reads TGCGCCAGCAAAGGGACAGGGGGTTCCCTCGCTGGGGCCAACGTCCTGACTTTC. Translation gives CASKGTGGSLAGANVLTF.

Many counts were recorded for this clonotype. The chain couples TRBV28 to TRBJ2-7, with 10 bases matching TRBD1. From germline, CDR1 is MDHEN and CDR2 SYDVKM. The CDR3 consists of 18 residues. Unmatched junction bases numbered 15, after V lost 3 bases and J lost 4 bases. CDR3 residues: CASSFSSLGTGDAYEQYF. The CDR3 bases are TGTGCCAGCAGTTTTAGTTCCCTTGGGACAGGGGATGCGTACGAGCAGTACTTC.

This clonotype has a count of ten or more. Written as DNA, the CDR3 is TGTGCCAGCAGTTATCTCGGAGGGGACTCCTACGAGCAGTACTTC. It specifies CASSYLGGDSYEQYF. V is TRBV6-2 or TRBV6-3 and J is TRBJ2-7; possibly TRBD2 for D (6 bases). The CDR3 has 15 amino acids. Germline-derived CDR1 and CDR2 are MNHEY and SVGEGT. Deletions cut 3 bases from V and 0 bases from J, with 12 bases between.

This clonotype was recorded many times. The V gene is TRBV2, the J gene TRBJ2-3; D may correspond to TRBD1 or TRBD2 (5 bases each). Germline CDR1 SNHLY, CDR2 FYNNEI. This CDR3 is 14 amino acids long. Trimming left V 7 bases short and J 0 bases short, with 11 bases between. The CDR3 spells CASKPRESTDTQYF. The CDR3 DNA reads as TGTGCCAGCAAACCCAGGGAGAGCACAGATACGCAGTATTTT.

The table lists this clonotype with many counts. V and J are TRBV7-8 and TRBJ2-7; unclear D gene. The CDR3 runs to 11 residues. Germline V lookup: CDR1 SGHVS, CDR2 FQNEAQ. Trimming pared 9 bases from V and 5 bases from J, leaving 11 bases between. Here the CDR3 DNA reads TGTGCCAGTTCCAAAGATCACGAGCAGTACTTC. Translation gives CASSKDHEQYF.

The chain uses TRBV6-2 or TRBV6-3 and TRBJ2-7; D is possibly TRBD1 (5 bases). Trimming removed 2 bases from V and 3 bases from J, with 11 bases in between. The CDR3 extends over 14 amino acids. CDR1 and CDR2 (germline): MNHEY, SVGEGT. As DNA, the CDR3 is TGTGCCAGCAGTTACAGTCCAGGGATCTACGAGCAGTACTTC. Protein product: CASSYSPGIYEQYF.

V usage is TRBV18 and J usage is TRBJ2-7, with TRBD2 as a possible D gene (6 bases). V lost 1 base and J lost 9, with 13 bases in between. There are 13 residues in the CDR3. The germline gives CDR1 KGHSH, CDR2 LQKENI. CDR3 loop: CASSPREDLGQYF. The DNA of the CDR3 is TGTGCCAGCTCACCACGGGAGGACCTCGGGCAGTACTTC.